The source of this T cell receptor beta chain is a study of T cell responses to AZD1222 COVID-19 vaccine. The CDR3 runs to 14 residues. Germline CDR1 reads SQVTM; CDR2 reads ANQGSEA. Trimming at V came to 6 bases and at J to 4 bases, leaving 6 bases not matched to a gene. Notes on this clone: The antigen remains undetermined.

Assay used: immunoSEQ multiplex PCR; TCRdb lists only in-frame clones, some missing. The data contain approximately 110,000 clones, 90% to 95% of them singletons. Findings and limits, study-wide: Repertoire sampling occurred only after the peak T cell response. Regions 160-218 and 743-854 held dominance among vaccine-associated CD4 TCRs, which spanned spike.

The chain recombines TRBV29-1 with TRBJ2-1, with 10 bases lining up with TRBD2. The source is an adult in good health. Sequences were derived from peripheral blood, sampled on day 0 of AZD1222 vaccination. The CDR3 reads CSVVGAGGYNEQFF. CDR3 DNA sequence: TGCAGCGTCGTCGGAGCGGGGGGGTACAATGAGCAGTTCTTC.